These 2 T cell receptor beta chains were sequenced from one sample in a study of tumor-infiltrating lymphocytes in primary liver carcinoma. cDNA specific to TCR beta was made from around 450 ng of total RNA, with a constant-region primer employed for priming. Three-round nested multiplex PCR performed with slightly modified ARM-PCR produced the TCR beta libraries. PCR rounds one and two used TRBV1-TRBV30 forward primers with a C-beta reverse primer for 10 cycles each. TCRdb recomputed calls from the multiplex PCR reads with MiXCR, one row per CDR3 protein. The table has 310,000 or so distinct CDR3 sequences, 45% to 70% seen once. The blood RNA (from unsorted whole blood) was obtained, and germline DNA was also extracted. Source material: peripheral blood. The origin of the receptors is a woman aged 25 to 39 with primary liver carcinoma and hepatitis B virus infection.

V and J are TRBV24-1 and TRBJ1-2; D call uncertain. Trimming pared 5 bases from V and 8 bases from J, leaving 17 bases between. Germline CDR1 KGHDR, CDR2 SFDVKD. This CDR3 region has 14 residues. The chain's CDR3 is CATSGGGGKRGYTF. The CDR3 DNA reads as TGTGCCACCAGTGGAGGCGGAGGAAAAAGAGGCTACACCTTC.

As to this clonotype: Since a much larger clone is just one base distant, this may be a read error. The J gene is TRBJ2-3, the V gene TRBV12-3 or TRBV12-4, with 7 bases fitting TRBD1. The V and J ends lost 5 bases and 8 bases, in that order; junction bases with no gene match: 10. The CDR3 sequence is 14 residues long. The CDR3 sequence: CASSQTGAAGTQYF. CDR3 in DNA: TGTGCCAGCAGTCAAACAGGGGCCGCCGGTACGCAGTATTTT.